These 20 T cell receptor beta chains share one sample of origin, sequenced in a study of blood T cell repertoires in COVID-19 (dated by TCRdb to about 2020). Receptor libraries were prepared by the immunoSEQ multiplex PCR assay. What TCRdb holds here is the immuneACCESS table cut down to in-frame rearrangements. Part of the clones is not present; checked against another copy, under half of the missing clones reflect an unresolved V gene, and the others are unexplained. This sample lists some 70,000 clones; approximately 90% were detected once. Roughly 6.3% of the sample is held by the ten biggest clonotypes. Material for sequencing was peripheral blood. Source of these receptors: a woman aged 80 or over with active COVID-19.

The chain links TRBV9 to TRBJ2-3; 11 positions agree with TRBD2. The CDR3 is 14 residues long. Germline values: CDR1 SGDLS, CDR2 YYNGEE. Losses at the gene ends were 4 bases for V and 6 bases for J; bases not matched to a gene: 4. CDR3 coding DNA: TGTGCCAGCAGCTTATCTAGCGGGAGGGATACGCAGTATTTT. It encodes CASSLSSGRDTQYF.

The V call is TRBV5-8, the J call TRBJ1-2; D might be TRBD1 (5 bases). The V and J ends lost 2 bases and 3 bases respectively, with 20 bases between them. Germline V gene lookup returns CDR1 SGHTS and CDR2 YDEGEE. CDR3 size: 17 residues. CDR3 bases: TGTGCCAGCAGCTTCGGGCAGGGCGTCATGGAATACTATGGCTACACCTTC. It is translated as CASSFGQGVMEYYGYTF. The full variable domain, in which reference TRBV5-8 and TRBJ1-2 provide the parts outside the CDR3, is EAGVTQSPTHLIKTRGQQATLRCSPISGHTSVYWYQQALGLGLQFLLWYDEGEERNRGNFPPRFSGRQFPNYSSELNVNALELEDSALYLCASSFGQGVMEYYGYTFGSGTRLTVV.

The rearrangement joins TRBV4-2 to TRBJ2-3; D might be TRBD2 (6 bases). The CDR3 contains 15 residues. Germline CDR1 is LGHNA and CDR2 is YNFKEQ. Trimming shortened V by 3 bases and J by 2 bases, and 12 bases separated the two germline ends. CDR3 region: CASSHHGGNTDTQYF. In DNA, the CDR3 is TGTGCCAGCAGCCACCATGGGGGGAACACAGATACGCAGTATTTT.

This clone was counted between two and nine times. The chain joins TRBV15 to TRBJ2-7; weak D call: TRBD2 (5 bases). Deletions cut 4 bases from V and 0 bases from J, with 13 bases between. The CDR3 has 15 residues. The germline gives CDR1 LNHNV, CDR2 YYDKDF (reference sequence). CDR3 amino acids: CATSIRTGSSYEQYF. The CDR3 bases are TGTGCCACCAGCATAAGGACTGGGAGCTCCTACGAGCAGTACTTC.

The J gene is TRBJ2-3, the V gene TRBV7-3; 10 nucleotides match TRBD2. Germline V gene lookup returns CDR1 SGHTA and CDR2 FQGTGA. V lost 3 bases to trimming and J lost 1 base; unmatched junction nucleotides: 1. The CDR3 contains 15 residues. The CDR3 nucleotides are TGTGCCAGCAGCTTGGGGACTAGCGGCACAGATACGCAGTATTTT. The encoded protein is CASSLGTSGTDTQYF.

V is TRBV19 and J is TRBJ2-3; D gene ambiguous. CDR1 is LNHDA and CDR2 is SQIVND in the germline V gene (reference sequence). There are 14 residues in the CDR3. The CDR3 loop reads CATKTIESTDTQYF. CDR3 DNA sequence: TGTGCAACAAAGACAATAGAAAGCACAGATACGCAGTATTTT.

The chain links TRBV3-1 (or the pseudogene TRBV3-2) to TRBJ2-7; D not resolved. This CDR3 comprises 13 residues. The germline V gene has CDR1 LGHDT and CDR2 YNNKEL (reference sequence). The germline V and J ends were trimmed by 0 bases and 4 bases, with 7 bases remaining between them. The CDR3 nucleotides read TGTGCCAGCAGCCAAGATGCAGTGTACGAGCAGTACTTC. Its protein product is CASSQDAVYEQYF.

This chain uses TRBV19 with TRBJ2-7; 7 positions match TRBD2. Unmatched junction bases numbered 9, after V lost 2 bases and J lost 5 bases. CDR1 and CDR2 from the germline V gene are LNHDA and SQIVND (reference sequence). The CDR3 sequence is 15 residues long. The CDR3 coding sequence is TGTGCCAGTAGTATACGGGCGGGAGTGGAAAACGAGCAGTACTTC. Amino acids: CASSIRAGVENEQYF.

The V gene is TRBV7-2, the J gene TRBJ1-3, with no clear D. Deletions cut 6 bases from V and 0 bases from J, with 12 bases between. The CDR3 runs 15 residues. The V gene's germline CDR1 is SGHTA and CDR2 FQGNSA. CDR3 amino acids: CASRKEATSGNTIYF. In DNA, the CDR3 is TGTGCCAGCAGGAAGGAGGCTACCTCTGGAAACACCATATATTTT. The full variable domain, in which reference TRBV7-2 and TRBJ1-3 provide the parts outside the CDR3, is GAGVSQSPSNKVTEKGKDVELRCDPISGHTALYWYRQSLGQGLEFLIYFQGNSAPDKSGLPSDRFSAERTGGSVSTLTIQRTQQEDSAVYLCASRKEATSGNTIYFGEGSWLTVV.

The chain employs TRBV5-5 and TRBJ1-5, with D hard to call. The CDR3 is 14 residues long. From germline, CDR1 is SGHKS and CDR2 YYEKEE (reference sequence). V shed 4 bases and J shed 4 bases, with 12 bases lying between them. CDR3 bases: TGTGCCAGCAGCCTGGGAGTGCTAAATCAGCCCCAGCATTTT. It translates to CASSLGVLNQPQHF.

The genes are TRBV28 and TRBJ1-4; TRBD1 matches at 9 bases. The V gene's germline CDR1 is MDHEN and CDR2 SYDVKM. This CDR3 contains 16 residues. With V trimmed by 6 bases and J by 8 bases, 13 bases remained unmatched. The CDR3 DNA reads as TGTGCCAGCAGCCCACCACCGACAGGGGGTGGAGAAAAACTGTTTTTT. This gives the protein CASSPPPTGGGEKLFF.

The chain recombines TRBV12-5 with TRBJ1-1; TRBD1 aligns across 8 bases. Germline V gene lookup returns CDR1 LGHNT and CDR2 FRNRAP. CDR3 length equals 13 residues. V lost 5 bases and J lost 7; bases outside the gene matches: 6. The CDR3 DNA reads TGTGCTAGTGGTGACAGGGGTAGCGGTGAAGCTTTCTTT. Translated: CASGDRGSGEAFF. Full variable domain (outside the CDR3, taken from reference TRBV12-5 and TRBJ1-1): DARVTQTPRHKVTEMGQEVTMRCQPILGHNTVFWYRQTMMQGLELLAYFRNRAPLDDSGMPKDRFSAEMPDATLATLKIQPSEPRDSAVYFCASGDRGSGEAFFGQGTRLTVV.

The chain couples TRBV5-6 to TRBJ1-1, with D perhaps TRBD1 (5 bases). Germline-derived CDR1 and CDR2 are SGHDT and YYEEEE. The CDR3 has 17 residues. The germline V and J ends were trimmed by 4 bases and 0 bases, with 19 bases remaining between them. The CDR3: CASSPIWGEGMNTEAFF. In DNA form, the CDR3 reads TGTGCCAGCAGCCCGATTTGGGGGGAGGGGATGAACACTGAAGCTTTCTTT.

This rearrangement joins TRBV5-5 to TRBJ2-7; D is undetermined. CDR1 is SGHKS and CDR2 is YYEKEE in the germline V gene (reference sequence). This CDR3 is 14 amino acids long. V lost 2 bases, J lost 3 bases, and 12 bases lay in between. The CDR3 is CASSLAPGLYEQYF. The CDR3 DNA is TGTGCCAGCAGCTTAGCGCCGGGTCTCTACGAGCAGTACTTC.

The rearrangement joins TRBV10-3 to TRBJ2-7; weak D call: TRBD1 (5 bases). The CDR3 runs 13 residues. Germline V gives CDR1 ENHRY, CDR2 SYGVKD. V dropped 4 bases and J dropped 1 base, with 8 bases sitting between them. The CDR3 sequence is CAISGRQSYEQYF. The CDR3 DNA follows: TGTGCCATCAGTGGGCGACAGTCCTACGAGCAGTACTTC.

V and J are TRBV5-1 and TRBJ2-5; TRBD1 matches at 10 bases. Germline CDR1 reads SGHRS; CDR2 reads YFSETQ. This CDR3 is built from 16 residues. The V segment lost 2 bases and the J segment 1 base; nucleotides outside the gene matches: 5. The CDR3 DNA sequence: TGCGCCAGCAGCTTTGGGGACAGGGGCGTCCAAGAGACCCAGTACTTC. It is translated as CASSFGDRGVQETQYF. Supplemented by reference TRBV5-1 and TRBJ2-5, the full variable domain reads KAGVTQTPRYLIKTRGQQVTLSCSPISGHRSVSWYQQTPGQGLQFLFEYFSETQRNKGNFPGRFSGRQFSNSRSEMNVSTLELGDSALYLCASSFGDRGVQETQYFGPGTRLLVL.

This clone was counted only a few times. The rearrangement uses TRBV10-1 and TRBJ2-7; possible D gene TRBD1, 6 bases. Germline V gene sequence: CDR1 WNHNN, CDR2 SYGVQD (reference sequence). There are 11 residues in the CDR3. The V end lost 6 bases, the J end lost 5 bases, and 8 bases lay between the germline ends. The CDR3 sequence is CASRDSHEQYF. The CDR3 DNA reads TGCGCCAGCAGGGACAGTCACGAGCAGTACTTC.

In its sample, this clone was seen a few times. V usage is TRBV11-2 and J usage is TRBJ1-5; no definite D call. The CDR3 length is 13 residues. Germline V CDR1 and CDR2: SGHAT, FQNNGV. V was trimmed by 3 bases and J by 5 bases, leaving 8 bases between them. The CDR3 DNA reads as TGTGCCAGCAGCTTCGGCGGAGATCAGCCCCAGCATTTT. Its translation is CASSFGGDQPQHF.

This clone has just a few counts. The chain carries TRBV9 and TRBJ1-6; D is ambiguous. The CDR3 is 16 amino acids. Germline loops: CDR1 SGDLS, CDR2 YYNGEE. The V gene lost 4 bases and the J gene lost 9 bases, with 20 bases spanning the gap. This CDR3 reads CASSHDPTGGSSPLHF. As DNA, the CDR3 is TGTGCCAGCAGCCACGACCCTACGGGAGGCTCTTCACCCCTCCACTTT.

The V and J genes are TRBV18 and TRBJ2-7; 7 bases fit TRBD1. Germline V lookup: CDR1 KGHSH, CDR2 LQKENI. This CDR3 region has 13 residues. The V gene end was trimmed by 3 bases and the J gene end by 3 bases; junction bases not matched to a gene: 2. CDR3 residues: CASSPGQNYEQYF. The CDR3 nucleotides read TGTGCCAGCTCACCGGGACAGAACTACGAGCAGTACTTC. The full variable domain, completed using reference TRBV18 and TRBJ2-7, is NAGVMQNPRHLVRRRGQEARLRCSPMKGHSHVYWYRQLPEEGLKFMVYLQKENIIDESGMPKERFSAEFPKEGPSILRIQQVVRGDSAAYFCASSPGQNYEQYFGPGTRLTVT.